This is a list of T cell receptor beta chains from one sample in a study of blood T cell repertoires in COVID-19. The repertoire was sequenced with immunoSEQ multiplex PCR; TCRdb's copy has only in-frame clones and lacks some. The sample contains roughly 300,000 clones, approximately 84% of which appear only once. Sequences were obtained from peripheral blood. Source of these receptors: a human donor with COVID-19, enrolled during active disease. The donor label of this sample is uncertain. The CDR3 runs from the conserved cysteine through the conserved F or W. D genes are given only for firm matches. The size entry is marked missing in some rows and otherwise reads once, few, many or a size class.

CASSFNSGSTDTQYF TRBV5-1 TRBD2 TRBJ2-3 -
CASRFGTEDYEQYF TRBV5-6 TRBD1 TRBJ2-7 once
CASSAGQETNSPLHF TRBV19 TRBD1 TRBJ1-6 few
CASSLDLGGLDEQYF TRBV7-9 - TRBJ2-7 once
CASSWGGAYEQYF TRBV12-3/TRBV12-4 TRBD2 TRBJ2-7 -
CASSAQGDTEAFF TRBV11-3 TRBD1 TRBJ1-1 -
CASSPPDRTNSGNTIYF TRBV28 TRBD1 TRBJ1-3 -
CASSLLLAGDFNEQFF TRBV7-9 TRBD2 TRBJ2-1 -
CASSPPGLAYEQYF TRBV19 - TRBJ2-7 -
CSAGASTEKLFF TRBV29-1 - TRBJ1-4 -
CASSQTRQGTGELFF TRBV7-2 TRBD1 TRBJ2-2 -
CASFNGQGGEKLFF TRBV19 - TRBJ1-4 -
CASRGGGPTPNQPQHF TRBV2 - TRBJ1-5 -
CASSPNGGSGSDGYTF TRBV18 - TRBJ1-2 -
CASSEGVPKDTIYF TRBV28 - TRBJ1-3 once
CASSLGSGEELHF TRBV5-1 - TRBJ1-6 -
CASSQGGSAWQITGNTIYF TRBV3-1/TRBV3-2 - TRBJ1-3 -
CASSMGQVVYGYTF TRBV3-1/TRBV3-2 TRBD1 TRBJ1-2 many
CASSPSGSSYEQYF TRBV7-3 TRBD2 TRBJ2-7 -
CASSDRRGDGYTF TRBV2 - TRBJ1-2 -
CASSPGPVAWYEQYF TRBV3-1/TRBV3-2 - TRBJ2-7 -
CASSLTMDTGELFF TRBV6-5 - TRBJ2-2 -
CASSTDRSYEQYF TRBV5-4 - TRBJ2-7 -
CASSLTSGVSYNEQFF TRBV5-1 TRBD2 TRBJ2-1 -
CASAIGGNQPQHF TRBV2 - TRBJ1-5 -
CASSALAGGRTDTQYF TRBV11-2 TRBD2 TRBJ2-3 -
CASSQDRVRTEAFF TRBV3-1/TRBV3-2 - TRBJ1-1 few
CASSYSGFSSYGYTF TRBV6-2/TRBV6-3 - TRBJ1-2 once
CASREPGHLNEKLFF TRBV27 - TRBJ1-4 -
CASSDRDRDSDTEAFF TRBV4-1 TRBD1 TRBJ1-1 -
CASSPTTGNQPQHF TRBV6-2/TRBV6-3 - TRBJ1-5 -
CASSYTYSNQPQHF TRBV6-2/TRBV6-3 - TRBJ1-5 -
CASSRRGNQPQHF TRBV18 - TRBJ1-5 few
CASSSPGTPSSYEQYF TRBV28 - TRBJ2-7 -
CASSGRDSETTEAFF TRBV19 - TRBJ1-1 -
CASSHISGQQNEKLFF TRBV18 TRBD1 TRBJ1-4 -
CASSGTGGTNYGYTF TRBV28 TRBD1 TRBJ1-2 -
CASSSSVTGFAGELFF TRBV6-6 - TRBJ2-2 -
CASRDFEGASYEQYF TRBV28 TRBD1 TRBJ2-7 -
CASSYSQITNEKLFF TRBV6-2/TRBV6-3 - TRBJ1-4 -
CATSAAGGYTEAFF TRBV15 TRBD1 TRBJ1-1 -
CASSLGLAGRPTQYF TRBV3-1/TRBV3-2 TRBD2 TRBJ2-3 -
CASSQGTATLNNEQFF TRBV4-3 TRBD1 TRBJ2-1 -
CASSQGYRAWDTQYF TRBV3-1/TRBV3-2 - TRBJ2-3 -
CASSKGTSGAYQETQYF TRBV4-1 TRBD2 TRBJ2-5 -
CASSTGTRNYGYTF TRBV4-1 - TRBJ1-2 once
CASSFRGTPSYNEQFF TRBV28 - TRBJ2-1 -
CASSLSIGGRNQPQHF TRBV28 TRBD1 TRBJ1-5 -
CASSLDGQPYGYTF TRBV5-1 - TRBJ1-2 few
CASSQGRNYGYTF TRBV6-5 - TRBJ1-2 -
CATDQGQGVYTF TRBV28 TRBD1 TRBJ1-2 -
CASSQGGGLTNEKLFF TRBV4-3 - TRBJ1-4 -
CAWSGDRGPILYEQYF TRBV30 TRBD1 TRBJ2-7 -
CASSFRTSGRFGGELFF TRBV27 TRBD2 TRBJ2-2 -
CASGEEQSYNQPQHF TRBV2 - TRBJ1-5 -
CAISDFPGQPQHF TRBV10-3 - TRBJ1-5 -
CASSTGSGQGVEQYF TRBV19 TRBD1 TRBJ2-7 -